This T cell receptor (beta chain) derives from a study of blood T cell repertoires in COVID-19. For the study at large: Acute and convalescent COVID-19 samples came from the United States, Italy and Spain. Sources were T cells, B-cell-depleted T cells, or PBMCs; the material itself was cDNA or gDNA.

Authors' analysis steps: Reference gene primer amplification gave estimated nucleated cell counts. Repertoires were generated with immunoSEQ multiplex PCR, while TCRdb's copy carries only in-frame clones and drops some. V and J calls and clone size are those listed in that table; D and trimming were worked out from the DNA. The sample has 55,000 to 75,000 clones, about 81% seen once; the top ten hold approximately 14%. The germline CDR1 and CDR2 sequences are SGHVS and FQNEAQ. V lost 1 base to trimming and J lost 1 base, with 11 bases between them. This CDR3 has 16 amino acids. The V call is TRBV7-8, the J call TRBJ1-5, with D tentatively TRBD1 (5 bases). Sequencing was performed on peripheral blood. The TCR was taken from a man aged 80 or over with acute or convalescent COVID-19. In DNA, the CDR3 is TGTGCCAGCAGCTTAGGTGTGGGACTGAGCAATCAGCCCCAGCATTTT. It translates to CASSLGVGLSNQPQHF.